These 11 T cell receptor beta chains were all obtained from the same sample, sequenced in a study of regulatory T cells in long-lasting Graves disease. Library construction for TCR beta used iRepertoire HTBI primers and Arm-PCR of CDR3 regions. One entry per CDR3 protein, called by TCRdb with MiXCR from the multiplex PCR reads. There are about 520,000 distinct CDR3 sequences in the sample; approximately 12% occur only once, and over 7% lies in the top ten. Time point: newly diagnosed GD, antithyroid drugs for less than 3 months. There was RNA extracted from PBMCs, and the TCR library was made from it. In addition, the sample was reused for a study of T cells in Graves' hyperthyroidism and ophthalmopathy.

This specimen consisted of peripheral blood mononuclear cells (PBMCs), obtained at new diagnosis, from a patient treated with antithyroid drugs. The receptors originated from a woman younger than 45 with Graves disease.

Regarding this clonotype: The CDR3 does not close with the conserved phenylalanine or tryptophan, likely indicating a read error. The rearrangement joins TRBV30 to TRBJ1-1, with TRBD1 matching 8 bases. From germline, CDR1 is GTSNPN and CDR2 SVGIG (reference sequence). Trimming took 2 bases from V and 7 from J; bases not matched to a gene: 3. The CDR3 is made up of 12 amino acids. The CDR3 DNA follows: TGTGCCTGGAGTCCGACAGGGGTTGAAGCTTTCCTT. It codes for CAWSPTGVEAFL.

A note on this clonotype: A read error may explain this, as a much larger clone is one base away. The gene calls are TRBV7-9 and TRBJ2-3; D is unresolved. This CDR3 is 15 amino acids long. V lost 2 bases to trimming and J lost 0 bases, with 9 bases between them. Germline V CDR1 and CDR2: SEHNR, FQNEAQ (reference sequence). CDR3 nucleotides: TGTGCCAGCAGCTTATCCAGCAGGAGCACAGATACGCAGTATTTT. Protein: CASSLSSRSTDTQYF.

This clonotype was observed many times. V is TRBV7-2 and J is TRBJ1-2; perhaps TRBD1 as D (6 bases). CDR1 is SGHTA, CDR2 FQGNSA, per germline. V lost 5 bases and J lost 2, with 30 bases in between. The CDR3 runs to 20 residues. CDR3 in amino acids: CASSLTFRSGADRGNYGYTF. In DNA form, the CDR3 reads TGTGCCAGCAGCCTGACGTTCCGCTCAGGGGCAGATAGGGGGAACTATGGCTACACCTTC.

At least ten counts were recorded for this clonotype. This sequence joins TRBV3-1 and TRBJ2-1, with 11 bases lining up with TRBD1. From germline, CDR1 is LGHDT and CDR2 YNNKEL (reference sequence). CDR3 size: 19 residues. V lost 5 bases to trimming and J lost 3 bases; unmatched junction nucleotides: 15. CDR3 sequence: CASSDQGTGGSQHYNEQFF. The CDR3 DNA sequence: TGTGCCAGCAGCGATCAAGGGACAGGGGGAAGCCAACACTACAATGAGCAGTTCTTC.

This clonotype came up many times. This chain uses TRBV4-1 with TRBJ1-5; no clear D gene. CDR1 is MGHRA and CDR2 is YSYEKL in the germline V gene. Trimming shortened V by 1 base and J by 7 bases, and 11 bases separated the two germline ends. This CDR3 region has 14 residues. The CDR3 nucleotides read TGCGCCAGCAGCCAAGTGGGAGTACGGCAGCCCCAGCATTTT. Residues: CASSQVGVRQPQHF.

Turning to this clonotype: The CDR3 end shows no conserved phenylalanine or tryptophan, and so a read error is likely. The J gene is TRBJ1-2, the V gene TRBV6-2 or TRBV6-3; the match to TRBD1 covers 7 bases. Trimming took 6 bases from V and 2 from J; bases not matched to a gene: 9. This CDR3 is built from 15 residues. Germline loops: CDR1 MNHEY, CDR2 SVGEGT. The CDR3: CASSLTLRGNYGYTL. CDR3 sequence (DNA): TGTGCCAGCAGCCTCACACTCAGGGGGAACTATGGCTACACCCTC.

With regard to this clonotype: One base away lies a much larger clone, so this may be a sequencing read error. The CDR3 nucleotides are TGTGCCAGCAGCCAGGACAGGGTAAATGAAAAACTGTTTTTT. Translated, it gives CASSQDRVNEKLFF. V gene TRBV27 combines with J gene TRBJ1-4, with 8 bases matching TRBD1. This CDR3 region has 14 residues. Looked up from germline, CDR1 is MNHEY and CDR2 is SMNVEV (reference sequence). With V trimmed by 6 bases and J by 5 bases, 5 bases remained unmatched.

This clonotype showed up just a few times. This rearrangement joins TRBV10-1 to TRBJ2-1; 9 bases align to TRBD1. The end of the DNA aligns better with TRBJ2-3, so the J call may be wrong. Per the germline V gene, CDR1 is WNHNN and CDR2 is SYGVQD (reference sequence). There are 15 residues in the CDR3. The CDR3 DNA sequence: TGCGCCAGCGGCCGACCGGGACAGGGAATAAATACGCAGTATTTT. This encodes CASGRPGQGINTQYF.

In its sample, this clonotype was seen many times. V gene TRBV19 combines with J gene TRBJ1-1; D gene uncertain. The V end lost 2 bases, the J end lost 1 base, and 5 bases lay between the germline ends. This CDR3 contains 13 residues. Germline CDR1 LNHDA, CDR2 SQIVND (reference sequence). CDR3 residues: CASSILGNTEAFF. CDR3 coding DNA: TGTGCCAGTAGTATATTAGGGAACACTGAAGCTTTCTTT.

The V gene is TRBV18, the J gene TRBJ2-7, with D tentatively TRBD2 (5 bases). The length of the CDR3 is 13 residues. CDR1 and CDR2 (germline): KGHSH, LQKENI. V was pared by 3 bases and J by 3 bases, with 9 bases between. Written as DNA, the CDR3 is TGTGCCAGCTCACCCGTGGACTTCTACGAGCAGTACTTC. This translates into CASSPVDFYEQYF.

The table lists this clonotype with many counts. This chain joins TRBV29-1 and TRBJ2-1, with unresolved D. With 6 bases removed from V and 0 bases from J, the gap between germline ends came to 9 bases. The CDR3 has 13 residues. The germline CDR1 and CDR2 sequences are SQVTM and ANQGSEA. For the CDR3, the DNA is TGCAGCGTCGCTAAAAGCTCCTACAATGAGCAGTTCTTC. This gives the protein CSVAKSSYNEQFF.